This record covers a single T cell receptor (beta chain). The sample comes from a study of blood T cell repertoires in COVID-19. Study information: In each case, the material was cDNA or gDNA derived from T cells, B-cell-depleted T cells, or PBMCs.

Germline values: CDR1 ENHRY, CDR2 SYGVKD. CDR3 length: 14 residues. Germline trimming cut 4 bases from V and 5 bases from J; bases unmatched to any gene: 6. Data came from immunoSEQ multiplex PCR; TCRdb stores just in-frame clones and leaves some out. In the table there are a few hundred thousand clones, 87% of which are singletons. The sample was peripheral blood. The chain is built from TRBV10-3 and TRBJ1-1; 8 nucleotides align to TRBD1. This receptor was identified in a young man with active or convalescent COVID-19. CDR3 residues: CAISGSGTGTEAFF. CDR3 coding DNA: TGTGCCATCAGTGGCTCCGGGACAGGTACTGAAGCTTTCTTT.